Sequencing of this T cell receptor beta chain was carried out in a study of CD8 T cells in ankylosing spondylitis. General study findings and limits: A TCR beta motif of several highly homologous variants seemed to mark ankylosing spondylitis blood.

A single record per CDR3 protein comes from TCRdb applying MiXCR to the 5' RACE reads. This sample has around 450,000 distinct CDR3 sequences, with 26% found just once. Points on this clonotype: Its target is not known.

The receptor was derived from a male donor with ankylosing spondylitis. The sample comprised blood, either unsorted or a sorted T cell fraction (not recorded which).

The CDR3, as DNA: TGCAGCGCCCATGATACAGGGGGTGGGAACACCGGGGAGCTGTTTTTT. This sequence encodes CSAHDTGGGNTGELFF. The chain joins TRBV20-1 to TRBJ2-2; 8 bases agree with TRBD1. The CDR3 sequence is 16 residues long. Per the germline V gene, CDR1 is DFQATT and CDR2 is SNEGSKA (reference sequence).